Following are 7 T cell receptor beta chains from one sample sequenced in a study of response to subunit inactivated influenza vaccine. One entry per CDR3 protein, called by TCRdb with MiXCR from the RT-PCR reads. The sample contains hundreds of thousands of distinct CDR3 sequences, around 14% of which appear only once. Here the sequenced sample was PBMCs from blood, taken about 14 days before vaccination. The receptors derive from a man aged 45 to 65 who received an inactivated influenza vaccine.

This clonotype was picked up a small number of times. J is TRBJ2-3 and V is TRBV19; a weak D match, TRBD1 (6 bases). V was trimmed by 10 bases and J by 2 bases, leaving 13 bases between them. The CDR3 extends over 13 amino acids. The germline V gene has CDR1 LNHDA and CDR2 SQIVND (reference sequence). The CDR3 is CATRTDYTDTQYF. CDR3 DNA sequence: TGTGCCACAAGGACAGACTACACAGATACGCAGTATTTT.

The chain has TRBV29-1 and TRBJ2-1; TRBD2 is a possible D gene (6 bases). The CDR3 is 13 residues long. Germline-derived CDR1 and CDR2 are SQVTM and ANQGSEA. Between the trimmed V and J ends, which lost 6 bases and 5 bases, there was a span of 14 bases. CDR3 bases: TGCAGCGTCCGAGCCTCGGGGGACAATGAGCAGTTCTTC. Protein sequence: CSVRASGDNEQFF.

The rearrangement joins TRBV6-2 or TRBV6-3 to TRBJ1-5, with unresolved D. CDR1 is MNHEY and CDR2 is SVGEGT in the germline V gene. The CDR3 has 13 residues. Trimming left V 7 bases short and J 3 bases short, with 10 bases between. The CDR3 region has the DNA TGTGCCAGCACTCCAGATCTCAATCAGCCCCAGCATTTT. Translating gives CASTPDLNQPQHF.

The rearrangement uses TRBV4-2 and TRBJ2-1; D tentatively reads TRBD1 or TRBD2 (5 bases each). Looked up from germline, CDR1 is LGHNA and CDR2 is YNFKEQ. This CDR3 has 16 residues. Between the trimmed V and J ends, which lost 0 bases and 5 bases, there was a span of 14 bases. The CDR3 DNA follows: TGTGCCAGCAGCCAAGATCAGGGCGGGTTTGACAATGAGCAGTTCTTC. Translated: CASSQDQGGFDNEQFF.

This clonotype has only a few counts. The chain couples TRBV20-1 to TRBJ2-1; 9 bases align to TRBD2. J was trimmed by 1 base and V by 0 bases; bases with no gene match: 1. The CDR3 has 15 amino acids. The germline V gene encodes CDR1 DFQATT and CDR2 SNEGSKA (reference sequence). The CDR3 is CSARERGGSYNEQFF. Here the CDR3 DNA reads TGCAGTGCTAGAGAGCGGGGGGGGTCCTACAATGAGCAGTTCTTC.

This clonotype occurred a few times. The V and J genes are TRBV6-1 and TRBJ1-1, with 7 bases that match TRBD1. Germline loops: CDR1 MNHNS, CDR2 SASEGT. There are 15 residues in the CDR3. J gave up 2 bases and V 7 bases, and 10 bases lay outside the gene matches. The CDR3 DNA sequence: TGTGCCAGCAACCCCGACCGGGACAGAAACACTGAAGCTTTCTTT. It specifies CASNPDRDRNTEAFF.

This chain joins TRBV24-1 and TRBJ2-1; weak D call: TRBD1 (6 bases). Trimming took 4 bases from V and 6 from J, leaving 21 bases between them. Germline-derived CDR1 and CDR2 are KGHDR and SFDVKD. There are 17 residues in the CDR3. CDR3 in amino acids: CATSDQIRLQGSNEQFF. In nucleotides, the CDR3 is TGTGCCACCAGTGACCAAATCCGGTTACAGGGTAGCAATGAGCAGTTCTTC.